These 17 T cell receptor beta chains came from one sample sequenced in a study of T cells in women clearing cervical HPV infection. Repertoires were generated with immunoSEQ multiplex PCR, while TCRdb's copy carries only in-frame clones and drops some. Its table records more than 30,000 clones. Sequenced: blood buffy coat. These receptors all stem from a woman aged 18-69 years with a cervical HPV16 infection that either progressed to CIN3+ or cleared (not recorded which).

Worth noting for this clone: The read terminates 3 residues before the CDR3 end, so the remaining end is supplied by the germline J gene. This CDR3 is also generated by other DNA sequences in the sample. This chain links TRBV6-1 with TRBJ1-6, with D possibly TRBD1 on 5 matching bases. The CDR3 runs 16 residues. Germline loops: CDR1 MNHNS, CDR2 SASEGT. This CDR3 is CASSEARGLLITPLHF. The sequenced CDR3 bases are TGTGCCAGCAGTGAAGCGAGGGGTTTGCTCATCACGCCC.

With respect to this clone: The read terminates 3 residues before the CDR3 end, so the remaining end is supplied by the germline J gene. V and J are TRBV7-9 and TRBJ2-1, with D perhaps TRBD1 (6 bases). The V end was cut by 6 bases, the J end by 4 bases, with 16 bases between. Germline V gives CDR1 SEHNR, CDR2 FQNEAQ (reference sequence). The CDR3 extends over 15 amino acids. CDR3 sequence: CASSFDAGDYNEQFF. The covered CDR3 bases are TGTGCCAGCAGTTTCGACGCAGGGGATTACAATGAG.

This clone is identified as medium-sized from frequency. Read data end 3 residues before the CDR3 end; the end is taken from the germline J gene. The gene calls are TRBV19 and TRBJ2-7, with D possibly TRBD1 on 7 matching bases. The germline V gene encodes CDR1 LNHDA and CDR2 SQIVND (reference sequence). Trimming took off 4 bases at V and 5 bases at J, with 9 bases between the two ends. There are 12 residues in the CDR3. The CDR3 reads CASSTGGHEQYF. The CDR3 bases that were read are TGTGCCAGTAGTACAGGGGGGCACGAG.

About this clone itself: The CDR3 end falls 3 residues outside the read, so it is completed with the germline J gene. The genes are TRBV9 and TRBJ2-2; TRBD1 agrees at 9 bases. The CDR3 is made up of 17 amino acids. The junction had 7 bases not matched to a gene; V was cut back by 4 bases and J by 0 bases. The germline V gene has CDR1 SGDLS and CDR2 YYNGEE. Partial CDR3 DNA: TGTGCCAGCAGCTCACCGGGGGACAGGGCGAACACCGGGGAG. Translating it yields CASSSPGDRANTGE. The entire CDR3 is CASSSPGDRANTGELFF.

Comment on this clone: With the read ending 3 residues before the CDR3 end, the germline J gene is used to fill in that end. The chain links TRBV7-6 to TRBJ1-1; 7 positions agree with TRBD1. The V segment lost 4 bases and the J segment 6 bases; nucleotides outside the gene matches: 11. This CDR3 region has 15 residues. CDR1 is SGHVS and CDR2 is FNYEAQ in the germline V gene. The CDR3 DNA, read in part, is TGTGCCAGCAGCTCACAGGGGATTGAAAGGGCTGAA. Translating it yields CASSSQGIERAE. The CDR3, in full, reads CASSSQGIERAEAFF.

About this clone itself: The read ends 3 residues shy of where the CDR3 ends; the end is completed using the germline J gene. J is TRBJ1-2 and V is TRBV5-1; D is perhaps TRBD1 (6 bases). From germline, CDR1 is SGHRS and CDR2 YFSETQ. Trimming took off 1 base at V and 7 bases at J, with 8 bases between the two ends. The CDR3 covers 12 residues. The CDR3 region is CASSLSRGGYTF. CDR3 bases read: TGCGCCAGCAGCTTGAGCAGGGGTGGC.

On this clone itself: The missing CDR3 end, 3 residues past where the read stops, is filled in from the germline J gene. V and J are TRBV4-2 and TRBJ2-2, with a weak D call TRBD1 (5 bases). Trimming shortened V by 4 bases and J by 6 bases, and 12 bases separated the two germline ends. Germline V gene lookup returns CDR1 LGHNA and CDR2 YNFKEQ. This CDR3 comprises 14 residues. The part of the CDR3 DNA that was read is TGTGCCAGCAGCCCCGTCGACAGCGCCGGGGAG. Its protein product is CASSPVDSAGE. The full CDR3 protein reads CASSPVDSAGELFF.

A word on this clone: The read stops 3 residues short of the end of the CDR3; the missing end is completed from the germline J gene. The rearrangement joins TRBV7-2 to TRBJ2-1; TRBD2 agrees at 10 bases. Per the germline V gene, CDR1 is SGHTA and CDR2 is FQGNSA. The CDR3 contains 15 residues. Trimming removed 2 bases from V and 3 bases from J; junction bases left unmatched: 1. The sequenced CDR3 bases are TGTGCCAGCAGCTTAACTAGCGGGGACTACAATGAG. Translating gives CASSLTSGDYNE. The whole CDR3 sequence reads CASSLTSGDYNEQFF.

On this clone: The read ends 3 residues before the CDR3 terminus; that terminus is restored from the germline J gene. The chain employs TRBV2 and TRBJ1-1; D is possibly TRBD1 (5 bases). The germline V gene encodes CDR1 SNHLY and CDR2 FYNNEI. V gave up 5 bases and J gave up 3 bases, with 13 bases separating them. This CDR3 is built from 14 residues. The CDR3 bases that were read are TGTGCCAGCAGTATTCGACAGATATACACTGAA. As protein: CASSIRQIYTE. The CDR3 reads in full as CASSIRQIYTEAFF.

Concerning this clone: The read finishes 3 residues shy of the CDR3 end, and the germline J gene is used to complete it. The chain uses TRBV28 and TRBJ2-7; 8 nucleotides match TRBD2. V lost 1 base and J lost 4; bases outside the gene matches: 9. The V gene's germline CDR1 is MDHEN and CDR2 SYDVKM. The CDR3 extends over 16 amino acids. The CDR3 loop reads CASSLSLARGGYEQYF. The CDR3 DNA, read in part, is TGTGCCAGCAGTTTATCCCTCGCTCGGGGGGGGTACGAG.

With respect to this clone: The read comes to an end 3 residues before the CDR3 does, leaving the germline J gene to fill in the end. V usage is TRBV19 and J usage is TRBJ1-1, with TRBD1 matching over 8 bases. The V and J ends lost 4 bases and 3 bases, in that order; junction bases with no gene match: 25. The CDR3 extends over 21 amino acids. Looked up from germline, CDR1 is LNHDA and CDR2 is SQIVND (reference sequence). The CDR3 bases that were read are TGTGCCAGTAGTACGTTGCGATTTCTAAACAGGGGGGCCTATCTGGACACTGAA. This codes for CASSTLRFLNRGAYLDTE. The full-length CDR3 reads as CASSTLRFLNRGAYLDTEAFF.

Concerning this clone itself: The read finishes 3 residues shy of the CDR3 end, and the germline J gene is used to complete it. The chain has TRBV7-2 and TRBJ1-1; D perhaps matches TRBD1 (6 bases). With 1 base removed from V and 4 bases from J, the gap between germline ends came to 13 bases. CDR1 is SGHTA, CDR2 FQGNSA, per germline. The CDR3 contains 15 residues. The covered CDR3 bases are TGTGCCAGCAGCTTAGTATTCAAACAGGGCACTGAA. It specifies CASSLVFKQGTE. The CDR3 as a whole reads CASSLVFKQGTEAFF.

On this clone: The read comes to an end 3 residues before the CDR3 does, leaving the germline J gene to fill in the end. J is TRBJ2-1 and V is TRBV18; 13 bases fit TRBD2. This CDR3 is 18 amino acids long. From germline, CDR1 is KGHSH and CDR2 LQKENI. Trimming at V came to 2 bases and at J to 3 bases, leaving 7 bases not matched to a gene. CDR3 sequence: CASSPGTSGTIHYNEQFF. The DNA read from the CDR3 is TGTGCCAGCTCACCAGGGACTAGCGGGACCATCCACTACAATGAG.

Turning to this clone: The read terminates 3 residues before the CDR3 end, so the remaining end is supplied by the germline J gene. This rearrangement joins TRBV30 to TRBJ1-3; the match to TRBD1 covers 7 bases. The CDR3 length is 14 residues. The V gene end was trimmed by 5 bases and the J gene end by 0 bases; junction bases not matched to a gene: 4. Germline lookup yields CDR1 GTSNPN and CDR2 SVGIG (reference sequence). The part of the CDR3 DNA that was read is TGTGCCTGGCTAGGGGGCCTCTCTGGAAACACC. Protein: CAWLGGLSGNT. The entire CDR3 reads CAWLGGLSGNTIYF.

Regarding this clone: The read ends 3 residues early relative to the CDR3; the germline J gene fills the gap. The V gene is TRBV14, the J gene TRBJ2-3; D gene unclear. Germline lookup yields CDR1 SGHDN and CDR2 FVKESK. This CDR3 region has 13 residues. Trimming removed 1 base from V and 2 bases from J, with 4 bases in between. The sequenced part of the CDR3 DNA is TGTGCCAGCAGCCAAGGACTCACAGATACG. It codes for CASSQGLTDT. The CDR3 in full is CASSQGLTDTQYF.

Notes on this clone: The sequence runs out 3 residues before the end of the CDR3; the remainder is reconstructed from the germline J gene. This chain joins TRBV5-1 and TRBJ2-1; TRBD1 is a possible D gene (5 bases). V dropped 0 bases and J dropped 4 bases, with 11 bases sitting between them. The CDR3 runs 15 residues. The germline V gene encodes CDR1 SGHRS and CDR2 YFSETQ. The CDR3 reads CASSLEGAAYNEQFF. The CDR3 bases that were read are TGCGCCAGCAGCTTGGAAGGGGCAGCTTACAATGAG. The variable domain in full, with the rest retrieved from reference TRBV5-1 and TRBJ2-1, is KAGVTQTPRYLIKTRGQQVTLSCSPISGHRSVSWYQQTPGQGLQFLFEYFSETQRNKGNFPGRFSGRQFSNSRSEMNVSTLELGDSALYLCASSLEGAAYNEQFFGPGTRLTVL.

The DNA read from the CDR3 is TGTGCCAGCAGCCGTCCGGGACTAGTCTACAATGAG. This codes for CASSRPGLVYNE. The complete CDR3 protein is CASSRPGLVYNEQFF. The genes are TRBV7-2 and TRBJ2-1; 8 bases line up with TRBD2. The read terminates 3 residues ahead of where the CDR3 ends, so the germline J gene completes it. The germline gives CDR1 SGHTA, CDR2 FQGNSA. The CDR3 sequence is 15 residues long. The junction had 6 bases not matched to a gene; V was cut back by 5 bases and J by 3 bases.